The 23 T cell receptor beta chains below all came from one sample that was sequenced in a study of OX40 agonist ivuxolimab in advanced cancers. Sequencing was performed with immunoSEQ multiplex PCR; in TCRdb, only in-frame clones are kept and a portion is missing. The sample yields around 90,000 clones, 87% seen once. Sequencing used CD4+ or CD8+ T cells sorted from blood, obtained in a trial of the OX40 agonist ivuxolimab. Every receptor here comes from an adult with an advanced solid tumor such as melanoma, head and neck, liver or kidney cancer.

The chain employs TRBV9 and TRBJ2-2; 8 bases line up with TRBD2. Germline lookup yields CDR1 SGDLS and CDR2 YYNGEE. With 0 bases clipped from V and 7 bases from J, the junction kept 8 bases outside the gene matches. The CDR3 extends over 16 amino acids. The CDR3 DNA sequence: TGTGCCAGCAGCGTAGCTACAGCGGGGGTGGGCGGGGAGCTGTTTTTT. It translates to CASSVATAGVGGELFF.

V usage is TRBV18 and J usage is TRBJ2-7; tentative D call: TRBD2 (6 bases). Trimming stripped 4 bases from V and 6 bases from J, with 16 bases between. The CDR3 has 14 amino acids. Germline CDR1 and CDR2: KGHSH and LQKENI. CDR3 sequence reads: CASSQETSSREQYF. The CDR3 region has the DNA TGTGCCAGCTCACAGGAGACTAGTTCTCGCGAGCAGTACTTC.

The chain uses TRBV6-6 and TRBJ2-3, with 7 bases that match TRBD2. The V gene's germline CDR1 is MNHNY and CDR2 SVGAGI (reference sequence). The ends lost 8 bases at V and 2 bases at J; junction bases unmatched: 10. The CDR3 covers 15 residues. The CDR3 nucleotides read TGTGCCAGCTGGGTTGTCGCGGGAGCCACAGATACGCAGTATTTT. Translation gives CASWVVAGATDTQYF.

This chain uses TRBV28 with TRBJ1-2; D not resolved. CDR3 size: 11 residues. From germline, CDR1 is MDHEN and CDR2 SYDVKM. The V gene lost 8 bases and the J gene lost 2 bases, with 6 bases spanning the gap. CDR3 nucleotides: TGTGCCAGCGGGAGGAACTATGGCTACACCTTC. Amino acid sequence: CASGRNYGYTF.

The rearrangement uses TRBV19 and TRBJ2-1; D may be TRBD1 or TRBD2 (5 bases each). V gave up 4 bases and J gave up 3 bases, with 22 bases separating them. In germline, CDR1 is LNHDA, CDR2 SQIVND (reference sequence). CDR3 length: 18 amino acids. The CDR3: CASSTPPSLAGIYNEQFF. The CDR3 region has the DNA TGTGCCAGTAGTACCCCACCCTCCCTAGCAGGGATCTACAATGAGCAGTTCTTC.

This sequence joins TRBV6-1 and TRBJ1-3; D is undetermined. The CDR3 length is 15 residues. Trimming left V 0 bases short and J 4 bases short, with 10 bases between. Germline CDR1 and CDR2: MNHNS and SASEGT. The CDR3 DNA is TGTGCCAGCAGTGAAGCGGGAGGAGCGGGAAACACCATATATTTT. It codes for CASSEAGGAGNTIYF.

Concerning this clone itself: In the same sample, other DNA sequences code for this CDR3. The chain is built from TRBV14 and TRBJ1-5; tentatively, D is TRBD1 (6 bases). Germline V CDR1 and CDR2: SGHDN, FVKESK. V was shortened by 1 base and J by 0 bases, with 7 bases between the two germline ends. This CDR3 has 15 amino acids. The CDR3 region is CASSQGGGSNQPQHF. In DNA form, the CDR3 reads TGTGCCAGCAGCCAAGGAGGGGGTAGCAATCAGCCCCAGCATTTT.

The genes are TRBV19 and TRBJ1-5, with D maybe TRBD1 (6 bases). Germline values: CDR1 LNHDA, CDR2 SQIVND (reference sequence). The CDR3 covers 15 residues. V lost 4 bases, J lost 6 bases, and 16 bases lay in between. CDR3 sequence reads: CASSTDSRGGQPQHF. CDR3 nucleotides: TGTGCCAGTAGTACGGACAGCCGAGGTGGTCAGCCCCAGCATTTT.

Regarding this clone: One end of the junction is discordant with germline, which a read error may explain. This chain joins TRBV7-7 and TRBJ2-1; D possibly corresponds to TRBD2 (5 bases). In germline, CDR1 is SSHAT, CDR2 FNYEAQ (reference sequence). CDR3 length: 13 residues. The CDR3 DNA reads TGTGCTAGCAGCTTAAATCTAGCCGGGGAGCAGTTCTTC. This sequence encodes CASSLNLAGEQFF.

The CDR3 region has the DNA TGTGCCAGCAGATCCACGGGTGTATCTAATGAAAAACTGTTTTTT. Translated, it gives CASRSTGVSNEKLFF. The chain recombines TRBV28 with TRBJ1-4, with D unclear. V was clipped by 6 bases and J by 3 bases, with 14 bases between them. This CDR3 spans 15 amino acids. The germline gives CDR1 MDHEN, CDR2 SYDVKM.

The chain has TRBV7-3 and TRBJ1-1; no firm D call. Germline CDR1 and CDR2: SGHTA and FQGTGA. Trimming left V 2 bases short and J 3 bases short, with 7 bases between. This CDR3 is 13 amino acids long. CDR3 bases: TGTGCCAGCAGCTTAGACGGCTACACTGAAGCTTTCTTT. It translates to CASSLDGYTEAFF.

The chain couples TRBV2 to TRBJ1-2; D is undetermined. CDR3 length equals 16 residues. Germline CDR1 reads SNHLY; CDR2 reads FYNNEI. Trimming pared 5 bases from V and 3 bases from J, leaving 19 bases between. The CDR3 region has the DNA TGTGCCAGCAGTACATCACCTCTCCATCCTGACTATGGCTACACCTTC. Encoded protein: CASSTSPLHPDYGYTF.

In this sample, this clone turned up once. The chain has TRBV7-2 and TRBJ2-3; 11 positions agree with TRBD2. Germline V lookup: CDR1 SGHTA, CDR2 FQGNSA. V gave up 6 bases and J gave up 4 bases; unmatched junction bases: 6. CDR3 length: 15 residues. CDR3: CASRQTSGSADTQYF. The DNA for the CDR3 is TGTGCCAGCAGACAAACTAGCGGGAGCGCAGATACGCAGTATTTT.

The chain links TRBV18 to TRBJ1-5; possible D gene TRBD1, 5 bases. The CDR3 contains 17 residues. V was pared by 1 base and J by 6 bases, with 19 bases between. Per the germline V gene, CDR1 is KGHSH and CDR2 is LQKENI. The CDR3 DNA sequence: TGTGCCAGCTCACCACTTAACATGGGGGGGGTTGGTCAGCCCCAGCATTTT. Protein product: CASSPLNMGGVGQPQHF.

This chain links TRBV29-1 with TRBJ2-1; D is possibly TRBD1 (6 bases). V was shortened by 6 bases and J by 15 bases, with 15 bases between the two germline ends. CDR1 is SQVTM and CDR2 is ANQGSEA in the germline V gene. The CDR3 loop spans 10 amino acids. CDR3 coding DNA: TGCAGCGTGGGGACAAGGAAACGGTTCTTC. Protein product: CSVGTRKRFF.

The chain employs TRBV2 and TRBJ1-5; 9 bases match TRBD1. The CDR3 is 15 residues long. Germline trimming cut 6 bases from V and 6 bases from J; bases unmatched to any gene: 9. Germline V CDR1 and CDR2: SNHLY, FYNNEI. The CDR3 loop reads CASRRGDRAGQPQHF. CDR3 coding DNA: TGTGCCAGCAGGAGAGGGGACAGGGCCGGTCAGCCCCAGCATTTT.

V and J are TRBV15 and TRBJ2-1; 11 bases are a match to TRBD2. The J segment lost 7 bases and the V segment lost 0 bases, leaving 8 bases of the junction unmatched. In germline, CDR1 is LNHNV, CDR2 YYDKDF (reference sequence). The CDR3 spans 17 residues. For the CDR3, the DNA is TGTGCCACCAGCAGAGATATGGCTAGCGGGAGGAATAATGAGCAGTTCTTC. Amino acid sequence: CATSRDMASGRNNEQFF.

This chain joins TRBV5-1 and TRBJ2-5, with D hard to call. Trimming stripped 4 bases from V and 2 bases from J, with 12 bases between. CDR1 SGHRS and CDR2 YFSETQ come from the germline V gene. This CDR3 region has 14 residues. CDR3 loop: CASSLTATQETQYF. CDR3 bases: TGCGCCAGCAGCCTTACAGCGACTCAAGAGACCCAGTACTTC.

This clone appeared a single time. The chain combines TRBV6-4 with TRBJ2-3; 9 bases match TRBD2. Trimming removed 6 bases from V and 5 bases from J; junction bases left unmatched: 9. The germline V gene encodes CDR1 MRHNA and CDR2 SNTAGT. The CDR3 extends over 15 amino acids. The CDR3 sequence is CASSQGLAPIDTQYF. The CDR3 nucleotides read TGTGCCAGCAGCCAAGGACTAGCGCCCATAGATACGCAGTATTTT.

J is TRBJ1-1 and V is TRBV30; TRBD1 agrees at 8 bases. The CDR3 extends over 11 amino acids. J lost 6 bases, V lost 5 bases, and 2 bases had no gene match. The germline gives CDR1 GTSNPN, CDR2 SVGIG (reference sequence). Written as DNA, the CDR3 is TGTGCCTGGGAGACAGGGGCTGAAGCTTTCTTT. Protein: CAWETGAEAFF. Looking up the rest from reference TRBV30 and TRBJ1-1 gives the full variable domain: SQTIHQWPATLVQPVGSPLSLECTVEGTSNPNLYWYRQAAGRGLQLLFYSVGIGQISSEVPQNLSASRPQDRQFILSSKKLLLSDSGFYLCAWETGAEAFFGQGTRLTVV.

The rearrangement links TRBV29-1 to TRBJ1-1; D is ambiguous. From germline, CDR1 is SQVTM and CDR2 ANQGSEA. Trimming removed 4 bases from V and 1 base from J, with 13 bases in between. The CDR3 length is 14 residues. The DNA for the CDR3 is TGCAGCGTTGTTTATCATGAGGGGAACACTGAAGCTTTCTTT. Translating gives CSVVYHEGNTEAFF.

V and J are TRBV6-6 and TRBJ2-7; 7 nucleotides agree with TRBD1. This CDR3 has 16 amino acids. V lost 0 bases and J lost 4; bases outside the gene matches: 9. Germline V gene sequence: CDR1 MNHNY, CDR2 SVGAGI (reference sequence). CDR3 nucleotides: TGTGCCAGCAGTTACTCGACACAGGGGTCCCCATACGAGCAGTACTTC. Its translation is CASSYSTQGSPYEQYF.

The rearrangement joins TRBV5-1 to TRBJ2-2; 9 bases match TRBD2. Trimming cost V 4 bases and J 9 bases; bases outside gene matches: 10. Germline V gene lookup returns CDR1 SGHRS and CDR2 YFSETQ. This CDR3 comprises 15 residues. The CDR3 sequence: CASSLGLARGRELFF. CDR3 DNA: TGCGCCAGCAGCCTTGGACTAGCGAGGGGCCGGGAGCTGTTTTTT. The full variable domain, its missing parts supplied by reference TRBV5-1 and TRBJ2-2, is KAGVTQTPRYLIKTRGQQVTLSCSPISGHRSVSWYQQTPGQGLQFLFEYFSETQRNKGNFPGRFSGRQFSNSRSEMNVSTLELGDSALYLCASSLGLARGRELFFGEGSRLTVL.